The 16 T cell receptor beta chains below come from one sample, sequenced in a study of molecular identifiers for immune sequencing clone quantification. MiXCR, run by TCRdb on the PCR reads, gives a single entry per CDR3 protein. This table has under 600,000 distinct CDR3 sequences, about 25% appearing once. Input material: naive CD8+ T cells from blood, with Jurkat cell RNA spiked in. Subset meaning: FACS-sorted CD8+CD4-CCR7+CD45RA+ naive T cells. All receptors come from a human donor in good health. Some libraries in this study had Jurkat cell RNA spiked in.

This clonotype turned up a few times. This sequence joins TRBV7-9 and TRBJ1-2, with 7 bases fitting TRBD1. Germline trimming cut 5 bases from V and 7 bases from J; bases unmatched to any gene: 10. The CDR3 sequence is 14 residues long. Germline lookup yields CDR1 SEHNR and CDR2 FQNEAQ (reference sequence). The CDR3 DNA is TGTGCCAGCAGCCAGACAGGGCCACAGGGTGGCTACACCTTC. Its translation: CASSQTGPQGGYTF.

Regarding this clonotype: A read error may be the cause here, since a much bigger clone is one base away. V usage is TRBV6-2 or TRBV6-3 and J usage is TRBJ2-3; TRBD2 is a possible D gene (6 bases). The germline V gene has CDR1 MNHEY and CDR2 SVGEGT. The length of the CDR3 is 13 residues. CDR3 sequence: CAGRFGGPDTQYF. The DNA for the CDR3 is TGTGCCGGCAGATTTGGAGGGCCAGATACGCAGTATTTT.

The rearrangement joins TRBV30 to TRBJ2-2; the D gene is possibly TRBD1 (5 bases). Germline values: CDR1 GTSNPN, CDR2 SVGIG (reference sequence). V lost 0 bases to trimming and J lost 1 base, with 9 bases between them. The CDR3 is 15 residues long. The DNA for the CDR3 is TGTGCCTGGAGTGTGGGGCAGGGGAACACCGGGGAGCTGTTTTTT. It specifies CAWSVGQGNTGELFF.

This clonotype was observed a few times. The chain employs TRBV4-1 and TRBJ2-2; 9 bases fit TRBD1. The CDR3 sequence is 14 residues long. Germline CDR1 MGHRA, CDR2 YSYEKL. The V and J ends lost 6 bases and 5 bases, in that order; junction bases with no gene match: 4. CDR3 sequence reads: CASRFGQGTGELFF. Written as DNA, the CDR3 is TGCGCCAGCAGGTTCGGACAGGGGACCGGGGAGCTGTTTTTT.

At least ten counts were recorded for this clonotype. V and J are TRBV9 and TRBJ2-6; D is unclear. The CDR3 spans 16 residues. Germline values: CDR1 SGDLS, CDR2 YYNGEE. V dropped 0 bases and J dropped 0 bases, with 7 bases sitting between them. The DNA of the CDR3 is TGTGCCAGCAGCGTAGGAGCAACCTCTGGGGCCAACGTCCTGACTTTC. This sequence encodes CASSVGATSGANVLTF.

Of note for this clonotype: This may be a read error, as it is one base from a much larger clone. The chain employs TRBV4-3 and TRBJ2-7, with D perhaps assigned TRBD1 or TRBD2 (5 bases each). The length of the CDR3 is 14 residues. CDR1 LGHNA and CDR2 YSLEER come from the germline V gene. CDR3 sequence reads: CASSQEGTSYKQYF. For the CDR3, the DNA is TGCGCCAGCAGCCAAGAAGGGACCTCCTACAAGCAGTACTTC.

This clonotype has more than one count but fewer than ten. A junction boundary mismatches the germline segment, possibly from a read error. For the CDR3, the DNA is TGCAGCGTTGTCGATAGCGGGAGGGCCTACGATGAGCAGTTCTTC. It is translated as CSVVDSGRAYDEQFF. The chain carries TRBV29-1 and TRBJ2-1; TRBD2 matches 11 bases. The CDR3 consists of 15 residues. Germline values: CDR1 SQVTM, CDR2 ANQGSEA.

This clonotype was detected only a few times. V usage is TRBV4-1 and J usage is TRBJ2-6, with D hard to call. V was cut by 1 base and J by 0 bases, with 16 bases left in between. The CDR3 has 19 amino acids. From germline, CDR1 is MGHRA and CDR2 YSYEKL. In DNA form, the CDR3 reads TGCGCCAGCAGCCAAGCTGATCGGGCCATAATCTCTGGGGCCAACGTCCTGACTTTC. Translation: CASSQADRAIISGANVLTF.

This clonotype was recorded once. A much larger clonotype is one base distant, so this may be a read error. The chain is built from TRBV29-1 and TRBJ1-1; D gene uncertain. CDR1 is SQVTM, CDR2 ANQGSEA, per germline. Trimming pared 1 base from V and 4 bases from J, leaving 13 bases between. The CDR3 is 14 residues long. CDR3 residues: CSVEGEDSITEAFF. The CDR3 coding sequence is TGCAGCGTTGAAGGCGAAGATTCGATCACTGAAGCTTTCTTT.

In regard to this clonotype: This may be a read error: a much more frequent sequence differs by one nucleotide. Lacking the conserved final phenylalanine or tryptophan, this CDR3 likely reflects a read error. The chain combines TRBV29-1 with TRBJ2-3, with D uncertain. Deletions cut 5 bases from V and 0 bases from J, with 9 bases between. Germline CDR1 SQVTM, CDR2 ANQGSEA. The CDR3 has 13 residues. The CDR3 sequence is CSVSTKSTDTQYL. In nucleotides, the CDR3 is TGCAGCGTTTCCACAAAAAGCACAGATACGCAGTATCTT.

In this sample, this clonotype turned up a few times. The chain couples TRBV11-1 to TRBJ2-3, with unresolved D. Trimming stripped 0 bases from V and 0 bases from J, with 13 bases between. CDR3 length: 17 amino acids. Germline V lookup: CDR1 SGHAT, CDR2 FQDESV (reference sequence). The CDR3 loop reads CASSLAFGGPSTDTQYF. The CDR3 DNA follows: TGTGCCAGCAGCTTAGCTTTTGGCGGACCAAGCACAGATACGCAGTATTTT.

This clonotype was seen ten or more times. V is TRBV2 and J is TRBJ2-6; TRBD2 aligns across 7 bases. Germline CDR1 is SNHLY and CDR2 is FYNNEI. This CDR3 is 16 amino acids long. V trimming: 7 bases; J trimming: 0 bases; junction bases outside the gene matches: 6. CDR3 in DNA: TGTGCCAGCATCGAGGGACTACTCTCTGGGGCCAACGTCCTGACTTTC. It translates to CASIEGLLSGANVLTF.

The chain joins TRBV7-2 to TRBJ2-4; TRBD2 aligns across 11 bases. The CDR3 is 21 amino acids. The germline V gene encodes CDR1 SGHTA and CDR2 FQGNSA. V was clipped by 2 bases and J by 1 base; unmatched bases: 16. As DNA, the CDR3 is TGTGCCAGCAGCTTATTTTATCCTAGCGGGGGGACTGTGAAGGCCAAAAACATTCAGTACTTC. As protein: CASSLFYPSGGTVKAKNIQYF.

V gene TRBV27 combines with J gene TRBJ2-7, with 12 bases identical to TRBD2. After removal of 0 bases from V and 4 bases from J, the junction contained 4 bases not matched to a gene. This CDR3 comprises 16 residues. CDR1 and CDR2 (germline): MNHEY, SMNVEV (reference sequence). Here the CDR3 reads CASSLSTSGSPYEQYF. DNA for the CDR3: TGTGCCAGCAGTTTATCGACTAGCGGGAGCCCTTACGAGCAGTACTTC.

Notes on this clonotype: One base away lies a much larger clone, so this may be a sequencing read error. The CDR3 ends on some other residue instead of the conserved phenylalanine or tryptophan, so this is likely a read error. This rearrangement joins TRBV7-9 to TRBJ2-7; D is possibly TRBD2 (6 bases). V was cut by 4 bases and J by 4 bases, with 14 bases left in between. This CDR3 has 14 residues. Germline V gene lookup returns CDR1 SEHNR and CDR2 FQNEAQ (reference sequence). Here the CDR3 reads CASSSGVGGYEQYS. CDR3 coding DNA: TGTGCCAGCAGCTCTGGAGTCGGGGGATACGAGCAGTACTCC.

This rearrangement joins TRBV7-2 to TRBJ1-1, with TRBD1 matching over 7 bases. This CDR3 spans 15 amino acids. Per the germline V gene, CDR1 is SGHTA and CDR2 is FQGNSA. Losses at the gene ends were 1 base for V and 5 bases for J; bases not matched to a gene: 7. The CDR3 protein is CASSLDRGKGTEAFF. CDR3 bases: TGTGCCAGCAGCTTAGACAGGGGAAAGGGGACTGAAGCTTTCTTT.